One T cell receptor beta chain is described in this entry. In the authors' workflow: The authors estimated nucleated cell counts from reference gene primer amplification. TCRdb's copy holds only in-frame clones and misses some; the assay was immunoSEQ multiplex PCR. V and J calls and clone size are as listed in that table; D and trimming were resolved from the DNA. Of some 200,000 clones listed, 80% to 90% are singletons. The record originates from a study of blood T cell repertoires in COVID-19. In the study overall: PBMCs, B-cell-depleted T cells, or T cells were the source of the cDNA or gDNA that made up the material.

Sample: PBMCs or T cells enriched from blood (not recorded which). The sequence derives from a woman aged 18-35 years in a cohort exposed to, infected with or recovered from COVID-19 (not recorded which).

CDR3 sequence: CASAVRQGLGKLFF. The DNA of the CDR3 is TGTGCCAGTGCCGTGCGGCAGGGGTTAGGAAAACTGTTTTTT. This sequence joins TRBV19 and TRBJ1-4, with a weak D call TRBD1 (6 bases). There are 14 residues in the CDR3. V was shortened by 8 bases and J by 10 bases, with 20 bases between the two germline ends. Germline V lookup: CDR1 LNHDA, CDR2 SQIVND (reference sequence).